Sequencing of this T cell receptor (beta chain) was carried out in a study of shared clonotypes between healthy human individuals. V lost 5 bases and J lost 7, with 23 bases in between. Germline CDR1 is SGHTA and CDR2 is FQGNSA. The CDR3 is 17 residues long. This clone was seen once. Assay used: immunoSEQ multiplex PCR; TCRdb lists only in-frame clones, some missing. The data contain roughly 500,000 clones, around 96% of them singletons. The chain combines TRBV7-2 with TRBJ2-2; D remains ambiguous. The receptor was isolated from a woman aged 25 to 45 in good health. Sequencing was carried out using naive CD4+ T cells sorted from blood. Subset described: CD45RA+ positively selected. The CDR3 protein is CASSHGLEAPQGGELFF. For the CDR3, the DNA is TGTGCCAGCAGCCATGGGCTAGAAGCCCCACAAGGCGGGGAGCTGTTTTTT.